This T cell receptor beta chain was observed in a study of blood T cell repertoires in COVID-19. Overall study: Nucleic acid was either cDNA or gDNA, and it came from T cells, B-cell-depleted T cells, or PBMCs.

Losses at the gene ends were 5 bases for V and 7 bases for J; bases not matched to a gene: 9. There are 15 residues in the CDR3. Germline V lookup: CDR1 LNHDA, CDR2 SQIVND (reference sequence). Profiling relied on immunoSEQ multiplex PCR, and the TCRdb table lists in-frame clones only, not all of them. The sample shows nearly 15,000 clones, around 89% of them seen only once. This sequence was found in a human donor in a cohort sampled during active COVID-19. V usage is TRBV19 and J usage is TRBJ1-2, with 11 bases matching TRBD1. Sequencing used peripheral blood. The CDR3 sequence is CASSLPGQGASGYTF. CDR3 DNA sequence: TGTGCCAGTAGTTTACCAGGACAGGGGGCGAGTGGCTACACCTTC.